These T cell receptor beta chains were read from a single sample in a study of blood T cell repertoires in COVID-19. Profiled with immunoSEQ multiplex PCR; TCRdb holds only in-frame clones, not every one. This table holds roughly 100,000 clones, approximately 88% found once. Sequencing was done on a sample of peripheral blood. The receptors derive from a woman aged 60-75 years with acute or convalescent COVID-19. The CDR3 runs from the conserved cysteine through the conserved F or W. Fields, in order: V gene, J gene, CDR3 protein.

TRBV19	TRBJ1-4	CASSISPGQGGKLFF
TRBV6-5	TRBJ2-1	CAARGGSSYNEQFF
TRBV6-5	TRBJ2-2	CASYLPETGELFF
TRBV6-6	TRBJ1-4	CASSPSLGLTGGFGKLFF
TRBV30	TRBJ1-2	CAKQGVMDGYTF
TRBV7-8	TRBJ1-1	CASSLQLNTEAFF
TRBV28	TRBJ1-6	CASIGGYNNSPLHF
TRBV9	TRBJ1-3	CASNLEGAGNTIYF
TRBV19	TRBJ1-1	CASTKGQKNTEAFF
TRBV7-2	TRBJ2-1	CASSLAPTRRNEQFF
TRBV9	TRBJ1-4	CASSVEFMRQEREKLFF
TRBV7-7	TRBJ2-1	CASSKTSGVVDEQFF
TRBV6-5	TRBJ2-5	CASSLAGGRETQYF
TRBV28	TRBJ1-5	CASSPDRGINQPQHF
TRBV30	TRBJ2-1	CAWSVGGEGRREQFF
TRBV20-1	TRBJ1-1	CSASEGAGTEAFF
TRBV28	TRBJ2-1	CASSFEGGPYNEQFF
TRBV5-4	TRBJ2-1	CASSPRGDRAYNEQFF
TRBV19	TRBJ1-1	CASSGGGTEAFF
TRBV6-5	TRBJ1-3	CASQEGSGNTIYF
TRBV27	TRBJ1-4	CASSWNRDTSNEKLFF
TRBV27	TRBJ2-2	CASSLFGAGVNTGELFF
TRBV5-1	TRBJ1-4	CASGPGQGGEKLFF
TRBV28	TRBJ2-7	CASSTRVEGLLEQYF
TRBV5-4	TRBJ2-3	CASSLTSGTDTQYF
TRBV15	TRBJ2-3	CATSSVSAEITDTQYF
TRBV5-1	TRBJ1-2	CASSRDSIQFYGYTF
TRBV5-5	TRBJ2-5	CASSLVGAQETQYF
TRBV7-9	TRBJ2-3	CASSLGFAGSDTQYF
TRBV27	TRBJ2-1	CASSPGPRPEQFF
TRBV6-2/TRBV6-3	TRBJ1-5	CASSFSGISNQPQHF
TRBV5-5	TRBJ1-4	CASSYGAGAANEKLFF
TRBV2	TRBJ2-4	CASAGSGSSKNIQYF